The 2 T cell receptor beta chains below come from one sample, sequenced in a study of CD4 T cells in relation to SARS-CoV-2 and coronaviruses. This table comes from immunoSEQ multiplex PCR, and its TCRdb copy is limited to in-frame clones, with some not included. The table records tens of thousands of clones, about 90% of them present only once. Sequencing was done on a sample of naive CD4+ T cells from PBMCs. Subset noted: naive CD4+ T cells isolated by negative enrichment. These TCRs come from an adult with COVID-19.

The chain recombines TRBV10-3 with TRBJ2-5; 7 bases map to TRBD2. CDR3 length equals 16 residues. Germline CDR1 is ENHRY and CDR2 is SYGVKD. The V segment lost 3 bases and the J segment 5 bases; nucleotides outside the gene matches: 12. CDR3 sequence reads: CAISDAGTILGETQYF. CDR3 DNA: TGTGCCATCAGTGACGCCGGGACTATCCTCGGGGAGACCCAGTACTTC.

This chain connects TRBV29-1 to TRBJ2-1; TRBD2 matches at 11 bases. V was clipped by 6 bases and J by 4 bases; unmatched bases: 5. Germline V gene lookup returns CDR1 SQVTM and CDR2 ANQGSEA. The CDR3 is made up of 14 amino acids. The CDR3: CSVGGLAEYNEQFF. CDR3 nucleotide sequence: TGCAGCGTCGGGGGACTAGCGGAGTACAATGAGCAGTTCTTC.